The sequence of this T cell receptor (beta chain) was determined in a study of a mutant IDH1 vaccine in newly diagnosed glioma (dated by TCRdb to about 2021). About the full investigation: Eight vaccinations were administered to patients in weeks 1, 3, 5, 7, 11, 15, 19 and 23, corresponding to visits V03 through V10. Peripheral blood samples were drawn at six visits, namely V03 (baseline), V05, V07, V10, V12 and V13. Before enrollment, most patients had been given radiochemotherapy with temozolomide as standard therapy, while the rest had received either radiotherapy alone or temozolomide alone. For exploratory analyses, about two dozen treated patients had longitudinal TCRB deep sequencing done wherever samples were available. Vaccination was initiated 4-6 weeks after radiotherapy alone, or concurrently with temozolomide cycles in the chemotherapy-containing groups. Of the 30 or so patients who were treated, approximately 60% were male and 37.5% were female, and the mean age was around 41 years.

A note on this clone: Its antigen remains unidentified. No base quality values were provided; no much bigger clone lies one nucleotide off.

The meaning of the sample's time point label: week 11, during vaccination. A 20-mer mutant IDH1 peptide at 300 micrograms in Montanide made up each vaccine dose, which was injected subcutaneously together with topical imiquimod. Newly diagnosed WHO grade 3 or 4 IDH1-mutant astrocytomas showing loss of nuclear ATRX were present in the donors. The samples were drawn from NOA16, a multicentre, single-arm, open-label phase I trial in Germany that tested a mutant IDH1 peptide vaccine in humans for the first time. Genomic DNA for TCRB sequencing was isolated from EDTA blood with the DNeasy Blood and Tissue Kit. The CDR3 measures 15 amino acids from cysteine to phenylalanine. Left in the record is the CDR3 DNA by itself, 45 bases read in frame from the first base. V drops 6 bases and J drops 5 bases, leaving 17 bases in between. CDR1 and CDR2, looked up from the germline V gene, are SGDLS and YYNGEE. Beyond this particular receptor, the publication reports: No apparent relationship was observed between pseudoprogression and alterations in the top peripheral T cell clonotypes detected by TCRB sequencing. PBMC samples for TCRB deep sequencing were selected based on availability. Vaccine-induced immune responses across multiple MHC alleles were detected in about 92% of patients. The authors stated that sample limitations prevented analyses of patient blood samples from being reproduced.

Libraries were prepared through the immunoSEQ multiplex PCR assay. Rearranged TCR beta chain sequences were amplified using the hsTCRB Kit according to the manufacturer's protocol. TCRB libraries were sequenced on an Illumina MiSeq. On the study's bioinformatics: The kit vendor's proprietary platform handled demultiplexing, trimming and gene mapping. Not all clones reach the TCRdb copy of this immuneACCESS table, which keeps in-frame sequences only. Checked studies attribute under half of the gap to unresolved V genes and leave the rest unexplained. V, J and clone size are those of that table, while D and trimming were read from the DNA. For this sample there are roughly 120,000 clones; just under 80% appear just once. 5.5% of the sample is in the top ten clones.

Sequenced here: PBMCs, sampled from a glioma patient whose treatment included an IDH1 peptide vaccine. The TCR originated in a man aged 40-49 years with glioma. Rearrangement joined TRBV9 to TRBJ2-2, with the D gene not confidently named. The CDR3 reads CASTSADSLTGELFF. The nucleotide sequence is TGTGCCAGCACCTCGGCGGATTCTTTGACCGGGGAGCTGTTTTTT. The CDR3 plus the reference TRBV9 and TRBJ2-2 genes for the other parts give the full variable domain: DSGVTQTPKHLITATGQRVTLRCSPRSGDLSVYWYQQSLDQGLQFLIQYYNGEERAKGNILERFSAQQFPDLHSELNLSSLELGDSALYFCASTSADSLTGELFFGEGSRLTVL.